Listed here is a single T cell receptor beta chain. From blood CD8+ and CD4+ T cells, the TCR beta chain was sequenced. In the multiple sclerosis control group, patients were treatment-naive and had stable or active relapsing-remitting disease. Negative magnetic isolation gave CD8+ and CD4+ cells; FACS enriched CD8+ TEMRA. RNA in amounts of about 0.45 to 1 ug was reverse transcribed with random hexamers. Across 54 Vbeta and 13 Jbeta, TCR beta CDR3 was amplified with immunoSEQ multiplex PCR. TCRdb re-called the immunoSEQ multiplex PCR reads with MiXCR, one entry per CDR3 protein. Counted here are a few hundred thousand distinct CDR3 sequences, 95% occurring once; the ten biggest clones make up 0.075% to 0.095%. The record originates from a study of CD8 T cells in Susac syndrome. The source material was CD4+ T cells from PBMCs. This clonotype was obtained from a human donor with multiple sclerosis.

This CDR3 is CASSWPGKAYGYTF. In DNA, the CDR3 is TGTGCCAGCAGCTGGCCGGGGAAAGCCTATGGCTACACCTTC. J is TRBJ1-2 and V is TRBV5-6; no firm D call. V lost 3 bases to trimming and J lost 4 bases, with 13 bases between them. CDR3 size: 14 residues. CDR1 and CDR2 (germline): SGHDT, YYEEEE.